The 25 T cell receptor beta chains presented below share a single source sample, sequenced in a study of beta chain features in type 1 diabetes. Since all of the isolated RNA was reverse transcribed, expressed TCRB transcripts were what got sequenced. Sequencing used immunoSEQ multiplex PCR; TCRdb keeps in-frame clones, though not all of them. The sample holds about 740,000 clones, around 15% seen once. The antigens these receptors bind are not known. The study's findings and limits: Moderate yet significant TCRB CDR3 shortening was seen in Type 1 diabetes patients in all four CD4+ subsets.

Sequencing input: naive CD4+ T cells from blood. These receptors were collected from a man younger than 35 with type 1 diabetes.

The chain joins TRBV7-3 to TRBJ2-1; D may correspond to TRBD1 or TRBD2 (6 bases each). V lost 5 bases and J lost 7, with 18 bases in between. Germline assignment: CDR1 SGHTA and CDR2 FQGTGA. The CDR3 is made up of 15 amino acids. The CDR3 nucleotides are TGTGCCAGCAGCCCCCCCGGGGGCCCTAAGAATGAGCAGTTCTTC. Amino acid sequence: CASSPPGGPKNEQFF. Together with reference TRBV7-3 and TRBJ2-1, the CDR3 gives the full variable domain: GAGVSQTPSNKVTEKGKYVELRCDPISGHTALYWYRQSLGQGPEFLIYFQGTGAADDSGLPNDRFFAVRPEGSVSTLKIQRTERGDSAVYLCASSPPGGPKNEQFFGPGTRLTVL.

CDR3 sequence (DNA): TGTGCCAGCAGTTTAACCCATCAGCCCCAGCATTTT. Protein product: CASSLTHQPQHF. The chain is built from TRBV28 and TRBJ1-5; D gene uncertain. Trimming took 2 bases from V and 5 from J, leaving 4 bases between them. Germline V gene lookup returns CDR1 MDHEN and CDR2 SYDVKM. The CDR3 loop spans 12 amino acids.

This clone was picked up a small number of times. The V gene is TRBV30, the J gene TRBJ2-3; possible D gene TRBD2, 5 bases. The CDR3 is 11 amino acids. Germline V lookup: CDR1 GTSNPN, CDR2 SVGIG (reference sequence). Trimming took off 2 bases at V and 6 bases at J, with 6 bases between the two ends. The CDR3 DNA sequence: TGTGCCTGGAGTACTAGTGATACGCAGTATTTT. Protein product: CAWSTSDTQYF.

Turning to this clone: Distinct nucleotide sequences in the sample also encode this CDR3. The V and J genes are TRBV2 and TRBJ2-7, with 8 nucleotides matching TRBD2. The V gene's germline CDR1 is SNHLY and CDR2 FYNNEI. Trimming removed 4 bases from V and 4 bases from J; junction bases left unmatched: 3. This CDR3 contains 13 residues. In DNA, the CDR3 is TGTGCCAGCAGTGGGACGGGAGGGTACGAGCAGTACTTC. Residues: CASSGTGGYEQYF. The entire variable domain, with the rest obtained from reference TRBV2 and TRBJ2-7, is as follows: EPEVTQTPSHQVTQMGQEVILRCVPISNHLYFYWYRQILGQKVEFLVSFYNNEISEKSEIFDDQFSVERPDGSNFTLKIRSTKLEDSAMYFCASSGTGGYEQYFGPGTRLTVT.

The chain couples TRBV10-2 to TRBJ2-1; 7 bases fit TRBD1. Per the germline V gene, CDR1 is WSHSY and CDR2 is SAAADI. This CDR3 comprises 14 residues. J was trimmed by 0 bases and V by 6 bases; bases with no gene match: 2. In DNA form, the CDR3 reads TGCGCCAGCAGGACAGGGAGCTCCTACAATGAGCAGTTCTTC. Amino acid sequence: CASRTGSSYNEQFF.

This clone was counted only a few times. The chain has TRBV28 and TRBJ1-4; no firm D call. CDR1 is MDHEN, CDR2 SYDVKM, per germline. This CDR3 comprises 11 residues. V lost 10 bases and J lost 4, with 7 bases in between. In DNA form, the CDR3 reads TGTGCCACCATTATTAATGAAAAACTGTTTTTT. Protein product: CATIINEKLFF.

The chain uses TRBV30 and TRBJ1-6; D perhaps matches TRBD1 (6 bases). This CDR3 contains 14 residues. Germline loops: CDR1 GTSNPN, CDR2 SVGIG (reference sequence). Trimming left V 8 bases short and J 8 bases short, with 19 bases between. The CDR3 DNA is TGTGCCCGAAACTCGGACAGTATTCATTCACCCCTCCACTTT. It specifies CARNSDSIHSPLHF.

CDR3 region: CASSDGRVTDTQYF. The CDR3 DNA follows: TGTGCCAGCAGTGATGGCAGGGTAACAGATACGCAGTATTTT. The chain has TRBV2 and TRBJ2-3, with TRBD1 as a possible D gene (5 bases). This CDR3 is built from 14 residues. Germline-derived CDR1 and CDR2 are SNHLY and FYNNEI. V lost 3 bases to trimming and J lost 3 bases, with 10 bases between them.

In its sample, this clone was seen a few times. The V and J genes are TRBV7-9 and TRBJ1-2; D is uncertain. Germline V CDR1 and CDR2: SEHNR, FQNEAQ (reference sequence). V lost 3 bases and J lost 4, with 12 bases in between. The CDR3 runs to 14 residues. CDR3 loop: CASSFDTRGYGYTF. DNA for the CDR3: TGTGCCAGCAGCTTTGACACCCGGGGCTATGGCTACACCTTC.

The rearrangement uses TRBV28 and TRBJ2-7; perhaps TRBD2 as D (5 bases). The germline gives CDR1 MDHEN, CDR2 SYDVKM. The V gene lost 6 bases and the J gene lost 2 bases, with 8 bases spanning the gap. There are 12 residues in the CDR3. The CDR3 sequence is CASRPGTYEQYF. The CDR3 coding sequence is TGTGCCAGCAGACCCGGGACCTACGAGCAGTACTTC.

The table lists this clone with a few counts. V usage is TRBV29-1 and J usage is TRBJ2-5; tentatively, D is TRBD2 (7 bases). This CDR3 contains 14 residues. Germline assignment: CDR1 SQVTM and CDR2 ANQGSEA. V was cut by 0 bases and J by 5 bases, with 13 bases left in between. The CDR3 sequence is CSVEDRTAGETQYF. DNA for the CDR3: TGCAGCGTTGAAGATAGGACAGCGGGGGAGACCCAGTACTTC.

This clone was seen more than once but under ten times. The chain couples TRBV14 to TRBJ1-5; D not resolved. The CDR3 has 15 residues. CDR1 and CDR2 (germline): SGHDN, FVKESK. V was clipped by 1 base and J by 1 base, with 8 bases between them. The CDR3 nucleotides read TGTGCCAGCAGCCAAGTTCATCGGAGCAATCAGCCCCAGCATTTT. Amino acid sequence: CASSQVHRSNQPQHF. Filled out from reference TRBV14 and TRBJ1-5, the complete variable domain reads EAGVTQFPSHSVIEKGQTVTLRCDPISGHDNLYWYRRVMGKEIKFLLHFVKESKQDESGMPNNRFLAERTGGTYSTLKVQPAELEDSGVYFCASSQVHRSNQPQHFGDGTRLSIL.

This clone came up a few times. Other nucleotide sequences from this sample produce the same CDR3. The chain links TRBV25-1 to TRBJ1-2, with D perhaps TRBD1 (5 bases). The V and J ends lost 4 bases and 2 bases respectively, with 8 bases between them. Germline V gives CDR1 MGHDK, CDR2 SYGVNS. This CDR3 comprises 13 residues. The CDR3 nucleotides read TGTGCCAGCAGTGGGCAGGGAAACTATGGCTACACCTTC. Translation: CASSGQGNYGYTF.

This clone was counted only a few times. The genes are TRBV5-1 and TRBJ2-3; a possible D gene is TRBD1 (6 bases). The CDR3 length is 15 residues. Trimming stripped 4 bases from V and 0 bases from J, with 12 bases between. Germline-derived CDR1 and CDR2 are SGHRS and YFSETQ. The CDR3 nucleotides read TGCGCCAGCAGCATGGACAGACCTAGCACAGATACGCAGTATTTT. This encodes CASSMDRPSTDTQYF.

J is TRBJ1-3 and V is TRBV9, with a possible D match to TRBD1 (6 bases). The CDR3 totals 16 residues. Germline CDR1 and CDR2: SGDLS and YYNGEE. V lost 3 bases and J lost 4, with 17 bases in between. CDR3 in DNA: TGTGCCAGCAGCGCCGACAGGATCCCCCGGGGAAACACCATATATTTT. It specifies CASSADRIPRGNTIYF.

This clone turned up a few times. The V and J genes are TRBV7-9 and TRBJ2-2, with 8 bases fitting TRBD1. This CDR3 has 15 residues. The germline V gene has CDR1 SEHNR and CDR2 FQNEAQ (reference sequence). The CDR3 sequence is CAGRRQGLGTGELFF. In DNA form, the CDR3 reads TGTGCAGGAAGACGACAGGGGCTGGGCACCGGGGAGCTGTTTTTT.

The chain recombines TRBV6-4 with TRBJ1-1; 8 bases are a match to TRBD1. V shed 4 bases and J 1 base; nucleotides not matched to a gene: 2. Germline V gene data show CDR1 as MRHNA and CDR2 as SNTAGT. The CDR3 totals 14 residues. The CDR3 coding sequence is TGTGCCAGCAGTGCAGACAGGGGGAACACTGAAGCTTTCTTT. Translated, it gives CASSADRGNTEAFF.

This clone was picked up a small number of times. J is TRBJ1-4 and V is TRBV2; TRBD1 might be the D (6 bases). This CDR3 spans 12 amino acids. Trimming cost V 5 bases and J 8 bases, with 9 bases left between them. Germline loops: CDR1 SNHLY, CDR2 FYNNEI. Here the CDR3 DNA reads TGTGCCAGCAGTCTACAGGGAGAAAAACTGTTTTTT. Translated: CASSLQGEKLFF.

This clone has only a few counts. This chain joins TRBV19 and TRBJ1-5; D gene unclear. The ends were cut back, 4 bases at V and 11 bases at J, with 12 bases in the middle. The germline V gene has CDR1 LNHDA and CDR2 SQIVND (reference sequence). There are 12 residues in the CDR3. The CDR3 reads CASSNNNMAQHF. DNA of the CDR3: TGTGCCAGTAGTAACAACAACATGGCCCAGCATTTT.

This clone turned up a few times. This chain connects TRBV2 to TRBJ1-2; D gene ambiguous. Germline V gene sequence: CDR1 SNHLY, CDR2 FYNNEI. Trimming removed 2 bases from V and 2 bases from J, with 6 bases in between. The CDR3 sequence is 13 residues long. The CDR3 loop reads CASSERPNYGYTF. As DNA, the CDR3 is TGTGCCAGCAGTGAACGGCCAAACTATGGCTACACCTTC.

The CDR3 DNA follows: TGTGCCAGCAGGGACGGGACAGGTTCTACCTATGGCTACACCTTC. Protein: CASRDGTGSTYGYTF. The chain has TRBV6-5 and TRBJ1-2; 8 bases line up with TRBD1. Per germline, CDR1 MNHEY and CDR2 SVGAGI. The CDR3 runs to 15 residues. V lost 6 bases, J lost 4 bases, and 10 bases stayed unmatched.

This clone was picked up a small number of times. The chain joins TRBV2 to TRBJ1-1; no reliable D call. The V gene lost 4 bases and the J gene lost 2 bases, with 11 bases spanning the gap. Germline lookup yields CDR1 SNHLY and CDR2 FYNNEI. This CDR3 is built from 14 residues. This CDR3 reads CASSVRRLNTEAFF. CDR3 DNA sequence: TGTGCCAGCAGTGTAAGGCGGTTAAACACTGAAGCTTTCTTT.

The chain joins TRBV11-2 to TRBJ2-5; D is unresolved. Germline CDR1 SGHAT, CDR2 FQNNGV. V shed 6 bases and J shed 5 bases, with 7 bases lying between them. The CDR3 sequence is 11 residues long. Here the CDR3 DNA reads TGTGCCAGCAGGCTGGGGGAGACCCAGTACTTC. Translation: CASRLGETQYF.

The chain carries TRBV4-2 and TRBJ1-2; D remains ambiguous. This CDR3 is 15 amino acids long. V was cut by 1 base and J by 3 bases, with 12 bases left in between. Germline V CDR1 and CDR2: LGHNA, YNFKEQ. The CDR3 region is CASSQGQGYDYGYTF. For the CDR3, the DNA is TGTGCCAGCAGCCAAGGACAAGGTTATGACTATGGCTACACCTTC.

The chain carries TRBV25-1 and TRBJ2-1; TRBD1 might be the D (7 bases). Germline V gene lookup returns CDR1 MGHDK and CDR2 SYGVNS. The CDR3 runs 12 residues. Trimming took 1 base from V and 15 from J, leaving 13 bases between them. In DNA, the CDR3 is TGTGCCAGCAGTGAATCTGCGGGACAGTTGTTCTTC. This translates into CASSESAGQLFF. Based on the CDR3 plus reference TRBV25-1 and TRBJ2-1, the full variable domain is EADIYQTPRYLVIGTGKKITLECSQTMGHDKMYWYQQDPGMELHLIHYSYGVNSTEKGDLSSESTVSRIRTEHFPLTLESARPSHTSQYLCASSESAGQLFFGPGTRLTVL.